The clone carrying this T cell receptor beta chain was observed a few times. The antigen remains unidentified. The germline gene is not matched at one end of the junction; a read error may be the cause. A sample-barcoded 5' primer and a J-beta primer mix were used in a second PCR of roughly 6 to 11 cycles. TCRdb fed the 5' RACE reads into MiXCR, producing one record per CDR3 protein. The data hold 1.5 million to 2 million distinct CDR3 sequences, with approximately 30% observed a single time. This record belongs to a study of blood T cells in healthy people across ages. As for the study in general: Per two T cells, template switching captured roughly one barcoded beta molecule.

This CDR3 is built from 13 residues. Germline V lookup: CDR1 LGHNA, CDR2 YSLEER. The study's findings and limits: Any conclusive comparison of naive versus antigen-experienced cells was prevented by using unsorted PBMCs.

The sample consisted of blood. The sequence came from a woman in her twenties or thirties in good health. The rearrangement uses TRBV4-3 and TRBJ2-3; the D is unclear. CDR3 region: CASSQGFTDTRYF. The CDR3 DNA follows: TGCGCCAGCAGCCAAGGTTTCACAGATACGCGGTATTTT.